The T cell receptor (beta chain) under discussion was sequenced for a study of blood T cell repertoires in COVID-19 (dated by TCRdb to 2020 to 2021). For the wider study: Collaborator samples came from the United States, Italy and Spain and covered acute and convalescent phases of COVID-19. The samples were drawn from two sources: the first 160 participants of the ongoing ImmuneRACE study, and 1,000 to 1,500 subjects contributed by 6 global collaborators. The sample metadata nearly always contained a de-identified subject ID, COVID-19 status, age in years and sex. The material from the prospective study consisted of cDNA or gDNA derived from T cells, B-cell-depleted T cells, or PBMCs. Where available, HLA class I and class II types were obtained from metadata supplied by the sample provider rather than from assay-based typing. The repertoires were released in a freely available public database meant as a resource for research on the immune response to SARS-CoV-2. Deeply sampled blood TCRbeta repertoires from subjects exposed to, actively infected with, or recovered from COVID-19 were included in the dataset.

As regards this clone: Its recognized antigen is unknown. Per-base qualities were not stored, and no clone one base away is much larger.

TCRbeta CDR3 regions were amplified from genomic DNA using the immunoSEQ Assay, a bias-controlled multiplex PCR. The original pipeline was this. The number of nucleated cells in each sample was estimated from the amplification of reference gene primers within the assay. To quantify the absolute abundance of each unique TCRbeta CDR3 rearrangement, sequence reads were collapsed and filtered. For each sample, productive Simpson clonality was calculated by taking the square root of Simpson's diversity index across productive rearrangements. TCRdb retrieved this table from immuneACCESS and kept in-frame rearrangements only. Not all clones are present; in checked studies, unresolved V genes account for under half, and no reason is known for the remainder. V, J and clone size derive from that table, while D and trimming were established from the DNA sequence. Counted in this sample were about 250,000 clones; around 86% of them appeared once. The ten largest clones capture over 1.5% of the sample.

The investigation overall reported the following: The quantity of clinical and demographic metadata differed by source and by participant and was supplied without curation.

Participants in the prospective study were enrolled through a virtual design, were aged about 18 to 89 years, and lived in roughly 26 United States geographic areas. Cohort assignment in the prospective study relied on participant-reported clinical history from a screening survey and a study questionnaire. Recovered participants in ImmuneRACE Cohort 3 were defined by two consecutive negative NP/OP PCR tests, clearance by a healthcare professional, or resolution of symptoms. In the prospective study, whole blood, serum and a nasopharyngeal or oropharyngeal swab were collected from each participant by mobile phlebotomists. Over an approximately two-month period, participants in the prospective study had the option of providing additional blood draws and questionnaires. Blood samples from the prospective study were shipped frozen or at room temperature prior to DNA extraction. Germline trimming amounts to 3 bases on V and 5 bases on J, with 7 as the count of junction bases outside the gene matches. CDR1 and CDR2, looked up from the germline V gene, are SGHAT and FQNNGV. The cysteine opens and the phenylalanine closes a CDR3 of 17 amino acids. CDR3 DNA only is kept here, 51 bases in frame from base 1.

The sequence was obtained from a man aged 35-49 years who had recovered from COVID-19. The chain was built from TRBV11-2 and TRBJ1-6, with 10 central nucleotides matching TRBD1. Material: PBMCs or T cells enriched from blood (not recorded which). The CDR3 reads as follows: CASSFRGQGRNNSPLHF. The bases are TGTGCCAGCAGCTTCCGGGGACAGGGGCGAAATAATTCACCCCTCCACTTT.